This section outlines one T cell receptor (beta chain) sequence together with its context. This sample was included in a study of blood T cell repertoires in COVID-19. The CDR3 has 14 residues. Per germline, CDR1 LNHDA and CDR2 SQIVND (reference sequence). The V segment lost 5 bases and the J segment 4 bases; nucleotides outside the gene matches: 5. Sequencing used immunoSEQ multiplex PCR; TCRdb keeps in-frame clones, though not all of them. The sample has about 250,000 clones; approximately 90% are singletons. V usage is TRBV19 and J usage is TRBJ1-2; the match to TRBD1 covers 9 bases. The TCR originated in a woman aged 25 to 39 with acute COVID-19. The sequencing input was PBMCs or T cells enriched from blood (not recorded which). The CDR3 loop is CASSAQGAAYGYTF. The CDR3 bases are TGTGCCAGTAGTGCACAGGGGGCGGCCTATGGCTACACCTTC.